This TCR beta chain was recovered during a study of Graves' ophthalmopathy and Graves' hyperthyroidism. Using RNA transcripts, the TCR beta CDR3 regions were amplified. HTBI primers were employed in first-round RT-PCR, then a second-round multiplex PCR followed. One entry per CDR3 protein, called by TCRdb with MiXCR from the multiplex PCR reads. The top ten clones hold 15% to 20% of a sample with 40,000 to 45,000 distinct CDR3 sequences, around 50% of them seen once. Germline loops: CDR1 SNHLY, CDR2 FYNNEI. V gave up 6 bases and J gave up 5 bases, with 10 bases separating them. The CDR3 is 13 amino acids.

This TCR derives from an adult man with Graves' ophthalmopathy. The chain recombines TRBV2 with TRBJ2-2; D is unclear. Input material: peripheral blood. Here the CDR3 reads CASRSEGTGELFF. CDR3 nucleotide sequence: TGTGCCAGCAGGTCAGAAGGTACCGGGGAGCTGTTTTTT.